Listed below are T cell receptor beta chains from one sample, sequenced in a study of blood T cell repertoires in COVID-19. Clones were sequenced by immunoSEQ multiplex PCR, and TCRdb holds only the in-frame ones, with some missing. The sample comprises some 100,000 clones, 85% to 90% of which are singletons, and approximately 8.7% rests with the top ten. Sample: peripheral blood. These receptor sequences come from an older woman with acute or convalescent COVID-19. The conserved cysteine and the conserved F or W are not part of the CDR3 here. Each record gives: D gene, J gene, CDR3 length, V gene, clone size, CDR3 protein. The D gene is left open where the match is weak. Clone size appears in some rows only: once, few, many, or a class for an expanded clone.

NA | TRBJ2-2 | 10 | TRBV2 | NA | ASKIETGELF
NA | TRBJ2-7 | 13 | TRBV6-1 | NA | ASSEFSLRLSEQY
TRBD1 | TRBJ2-7 | 10 | TRBV28 | NA | ASRLTGLEQY
TRBD1 | TRBJ1-5 | 17 | TRBV4-1 | NA | ASSQDRGTADYSNQPQH
TRBD2 | TRBJ2-7 | 16 | TRBV4-1 | NA | ASSLEPESTGTIYEQY
NA | TRBJ2-3 | 11 | TRBV12-3/TRBV12-4 | NA | ASSLDGADTQY
NA | TRBJ1-1 | 12 | TRBV11-2 | NA | ASSYLSQGRSAF
NA | TRBJ1-2 | 14 | TRBV24-1 | NA | ATSDPKGQLGYGYT
NA | TRBJ1-1 | 10 | TRBV18 | NA | ASSTGTAEAF
TRBD1 | TRBJ2-7 | 13 | TRBV27 | NA | ASSAAGTGIYEQY
TRBD1 | TRBJ2-2 | 13 | TRBV7-8 | NA | ASSTRTGYTGELF
NA | TRBJ1-2 | 12 | TRBV6-5 | NA | ASTAQGGGYGYT
TRBD2 | TRBJ2-1 | 10 | TRBV19 | NA | ASMGGLHEQF
TRBD2 | TRBJ2-3 | 14 | TRBV2 | NA | ASNSLAGAGTDTQY
NA | TRBJ2-2 | 13 | TRBV18 | NA | ASSGGGTNTGELF
NA | TRBJ1-5 | 12 | TRBV6-6 | NA | ASRTGNVNQPQH
NA | TRBJ2-4 | 11 | TRBV6-6 | NA | ASSYSRLDIQY
TRBD2 | TRBJ2-3 | 14 | TRBV18 | NA | ASSPPRSGRTDTQY
TRBD2 | TRBJ2-3 | 13 | TRBV29-1 | NA | SVAIAGGYTDTQY
NA | TRBJ1-1 | 13 | TRBV18 | NA | ASSPIVAENTEAF
NA | TRBJ2-1 | 10 | TRBV5-1 | NA | ASSVQFNEQF
NA | TRBJ2-1 | 10 | TRBV27 | NA | ASSLLNNEQF
NA | TRBJ2-1 | 15 | TRBV5-6 | once | ASSLMSSAGGYNEQF
NA | TRBJ1-2 | 12 | TRBV6-5 | NA | ASSYSSGFGGYT
NA | TRBJ2-1 | 15 | TRBV6-6 | few | ASSPSSGKRNGNEQF
TRBD1 | TRBJ2-7 | 13 | TRBV15 | once | ATSREKTGAYEQY
TRBD2 | TRBJ2-1 | 15 | TRBV5-1 | NA | ASSDPLAGGPYNEQF
NA | TRBJ1-2 | 13 | TRBV19 | NA | ASSIRGDSTFGYT
TRBD2 | TRBJ2-1 | 13 | TRBV28 | NA | ASSLPLAGAGEQF
NA | TRBJ1-1 | 12 | TRBV7-2 | NA | ASSLGRINTEAF
NA | TRBJ1-3 | 13 | TRBV6-6 | NA | ASSYLKDNSNTIY
TRBD1 | TRBJ1-2 | 13 | TRBV5-1 | NA | ASSRLGQGGDGYT
TRBD1 | TRBJ1-4 | 13 | TRBV18 | NA | ASSPVRQGGEKLF
NA | TRBJ2-5 | 13 | TRBV25-1 | NA | ASSPLGTFQETQY
TRBD2 | TRBJ2-7 | 13 | TRBV5-1 | NA | ASSVKPGLAYAQY
NA | TRBJ1-1 | 13 | TRBV5-1 | few | ASSLQGRGNTEAF
TRBD1 | TRBJ2-2 | 13 | TRBV24-1 | NA | ATSEPTGDTGELF
NA | TRBJ1-2 | 10 | TRBV6-5 | NA | ASTRGGGGYT
TRBD1 | TRBJ1-5 | 15 | TRBV4-2 | NA | ASSQTGQGDSNQPQH
TRBD1 | TRBJ1-2 | 10 | TRBV28 | NA | ASGDRVNGYT
NA | TRBJ1-1 | 12 | TRBV6-1 | NA | ASSEVSRNTEAF
NA | TRBJ2-7 | 12 | TRBV5-8 | NA | ASSFPGEAYEQY